This TCR beta chain originates from a study of CXCR3-negative and CXCR3-positive naive CD8 T cells. Germline values: CDR1 SGHDN, CDR2 FVKESK. CDR3 length: 17 residues. Comment on this clonotype: What it recognizes is unknown.

Through 5' RACE with UMI labels, the TRB cDNA libraries were prepared. TCRdb re-called the 5' RACE reads; one entry per CDR3 protein, DNA not given. Its listing shows 84,000 or so distinct CDR3 sequences. Study results and caveats: In CXCR3-positive naive cells, the TRB CDR3s were more hydrophobic than in CXCR3-negative naive cells.

The chain joins TRBV14 to TRBJ2-5; TCRdb's D call of TRBD2 is untestable without DNA. The TCR originated in a human donor in good health. Some clones in this sample may be carry-over from other donors' samples. The sequenced sample consisted of naive CXCR3+ CD8+ T cells from blood. Subset specified: CD45RO-CCR7+CD27+CD95- naive CD8+ T cells expressing CXCR3 (TNR3+). CDR3 residues: CASSPFQLAGETGAQYF.